The 13 T cell receptor beta chains listed next were all sequenced from one sample in a study of preoperative IRX-2 immunotherapy in early breast cancer. Treatment defined: preoperative locoregional IRX-2 cytokine immunotherapy. TCRdb's copy holds only in-frame clones and misses some; the assay was immunoSEQ multiplex PCR. The sample has some 19,000 clones; approximately 80% are singletons. The material sequenced was lymph node tissue, taken after IRX-2 immunotherapy. These receptors all come from a human donor with breast cancer.

The V and J genes are TRBV6-8 and TRBJ1-3; D remains ambiguous. The ends were cut back, 4 bases at V and 0 bases at J, with 7 bases in the middle. CDR1 is MNHGY and CDR2 is SAAAGT in the germline V gene. The CDR3 extends over 14 amino acids. For the CDR3, the DNA is TGTGCCAGCAGTTTCGCCAGCTCTGGAAACACCATATATTTT. This sequence encodes CASSFASSGNTIYF.

In this sample, this clone turned up a few times. The chain combines TRBV29-1 with TRBJ2-1, with a weak D call TRBD1 (6 bases). The V end lost 7 bases, the J end lost 7 bases, and 14 bases lay between the germline ends. The CDR3 contains 12 residues. The germline CDR1 and CDR2 sequences are SQVTM and ANQGSEA. CDR3: CSAYSRGNEQFF. CDR3 in DNA: TGCAGCGCTTACTCCAGGGGTAATGAGCAGTTCTTC.

This sequence joins TRBV11-3 and TRBJ2-3; the D is unclear. CDR1 is SGHNT and CDR2 is YENEEA in the germline V gene. This CDR3 region has 14 residues. V was trimmed by 2 bases and J by 3 bases, leaving 9 bases between them. CDR3 bases: TGTGCCAGCAGCTTATCTATCTGGACAGATACGCAGTATTTT. Its protein is CASSLSIWTDTQYF.

The CDR3 protein is CASSYSTSGGTDTQYF. CDR3 bases: TGTGCCAGCAGTTACTCGACTAGCGGGGGCACAGATACGCAGTATTTT. The chain employs TRBV6-8 and TRBJ2-3; TRBD2 aligns across 11 bases. The V gene's germline CDR1 is MNHGY and CDR2 SAAAGT. This CDR3 spans 16 amino acids. J lost 1 base, V lost 0 bases, and 0 bases had no gene match.

This rearrangement joins TRBV28 to TRBJ1-2, with TRBD1 identical over 8 bases. J was trimmed by 5 bases and V by 1 base; bases with no gene match: 3. The CDR3 is 14 amino acids. The germline gives CDR1 MDHEN, CDR2 SYDVKM. Written as DNA, the CDR3 is TGTGCCAGCAGTTTATCCACAGGGGGATATGGCTACACCTTC. Encoded protein: CASSLSTGGYGYTF.

This chain uses TRBV30 with TRBJ2-3; D may be TRBD1 (5 bases). CDR3 size: 14 residues. Germline V CDR1 and CDR2: GTSNPN, SVGIG (reference sequence). The ends were cut back, 5 bases at V and 2 bases at J, with 14 bases in the middle. The CDR3 DNA follows: TGTGCCTGGGGGGCAGGGAAATTCACAGATACGCAGTATTTT. Its protein is CAWGAGKFTDTQYF. The entire variable domain, with the rest obtained from reference TRBV30 and TRBJ2-3, is as follows: SQTIHQWPATLVQPVGSPLSLECTVEGTSNPNLYWYRQAAGRGLQLLFYSVGIGQISSEVPQNLSASRPQDRQFILSSKKLLLSDSGFYLCAWGAGKFTDTQYFGPGTRLTVL.

This chain joins TRBV14 and TRBJ2-7; perhaps D is TRBD1 or TRBD2 (5 bases each). CDR1 is SGHDN, CDR2 FVKESK, per germline. V gave up 0 bases and J gave up 6 bases, with 15 bases separating them. This CDR3 is built from 15 residues. CDR3 protein: CASSQDPPGRGEQYF. CDR3 coding DNA: TGTGCCAGCAGCCAAGATCCCCCGGGACGAGGCGAGCAGTACTTC. The whole variable domain, filled in from reference TRBV14 and TRBJ2-7, reads EAGVTQFPSHSVIEKGQTVTLRCDPISGHDNLYWYRRVMGKEIKFLLHFVKESKQDESGMPNNRFLAERTGGTYSTLKVQPAELEDSGVYFCASSQDPPGRGEQYFGPGTRLTVT.

This clone was detected only once. The chain links TRBV12-5 to TRBJ1-5, with a tentative D call TRBD1 (5 bases). Germline CDR1 reads LGHNT; CDR2 reads FRNRAP. Trimming took off 5 bases at V and 6 bases at J, with 14 bases between the two ends. The CDR3 loop spans 14 amino acids. The CDR3 DNA sequence: TGTGCTAGTGGTCATGGGGCAGTCGGTCAGCCCCAGCATTTT. It specifies CASGHGAVGQPQHF.

The V call is TRBV29-1, the J call TRBJ2-3; D remains ambiguous. Between the trimmed V and J ends, which lost 8 bases and 3 bases, there was a span of 15 bases. CDR1 is SQVTM and CDR2 is ANQGSEA in the germline V gene. The CDR3 spans 13 residues. CDR3 in amino acids: CSIKEYRTDTQYF. The CDR3 DNA sequence: TGCAGCATCAAGGAATACCGGACAGATACGCAGTATTTT.

The genes are TRBV6-8 and TRBJ1-1, with 7 bases aligning to TRBD1. Germline values: CDR1 MNHGY, CDR2 SAAAGT. The CDR3 runs to 17 residues. The V and J ends lost 0 bases and 0 bases, in that order; junction bases with no gene match: 7. The CDR3 sequence: CASSYSSRDSMNTEAFF. In DNA form, the CDR3 reads TGTGCCAGCAGTTACTCGTCGCGGGACAGTATGAACACTGAAGCTTTCTTT.

The chain uses TRBV23-1 and TRBJ1-6; 11 positions agree with TRBD1. TRBV23-1 qualifies as an ORF whose function is uncertain. The CDR3 runs to 15 residues. The V gene end was trimmed by 6 bases and the J gene end by 7 bases; junction bases not matched to a gene: 5. CDR3 sequence: CASSSRDRGNSPLHF. The CDR3 DNA is TGCGCCAGCAGCTCCCGGGACAGGGGGAATTCACCCCTCCACTTT.

J is TRBJ2-1 and V is TRBV7-2; D uncertain. The ends were cut back, 6 bases at V and 11 bases at J, with 17 bases in the middle. Germline V CDR1 and CDR2: SGHTA, FQGNSA. The length of the CDR3 is 13 residues. CDR3 in DNA: TGTGCCAGCAGTCGCGACAATGTACGAAAGCAGTTCTTC. Translation gives CASSRDNVRKQFF.

The V call is TRBV5-1, the J call TRBJ2-1; 7 bases are a match to TRBD1. This CDR3 spans 15 amino acids. The germline V gene has CDR1 SGHRS and CDR2 YFSETQ. V shed 4 bases and J 4 bases; nucleotides not matched to a gene: 8. CDR3 region: CASSPGQTPYNEQFF. The CDR3 DNA reads TGCGCCAGCAGCCCGGGACAGACCCCGTACAATGAGCAGTTCTTC.